Listed below are T cell receptor beta chains from one sample, sequenced in a study of T cells in localized non-small cell lung cancer. Sequencing used immunoSEQ multiplex PCR; TCRdb keeps in-frame clones, though not all of them. The table shows 65,000 to 80,000 clones, with roughly 83% occurring only once. The source was peripheral blood, collected before any cancer treatment. These receptors were collected from a female donor older than 55 with stage I lung adenocarcinoma. CDR3s include the opening cysteine and the closing phenylalanine or tryptophan. D genes are given only for firm matches. Not all rows give a size; the values are once, few, many and, for expanded clones, a class.

clone_size: -
d_call: -
v_call: TRBV9
j_call: TRBJ2-3
cdr3_nt: TGTGCCAGCAGCGTAGTCGGGAGCATCACAGATACGCAGTATTTT
cdr3_aa: CASSVVGSITDTQYF

clone_size: -
d_call: TRBD1
v_call: TRBV6-5
j_call: TRBJ1-2
cdr3_nt: TGTGCCAGCAGTTACTCGGGACAGGGGTTAAGCTACACCTTC
cdr3_aa: CASSYSGQGLSYTF

clone_size: -
d_call: -
v_call: TRBV9
j_call: TRBJ2-3
cdr3_nt: TGTGCCAGCAGCGTAGGGGTCACAGATACGCAGTATTTT
cdr3_aa: CASSVGVTDTQYF

clone_size: -
d_call: TRBD2
v_call: TRBV6-6
j_call: TRBJ2-7
cdr3_nt: TGTGCCAGCAGTTCCTATAGCGGGAGACCCTACGAGCAGTACTTC
cdr3_aa: CASSSYSGRPYEQYF

clone_size: -
d_call: -
v_call: TRBV14
j_call: TRBJ2-5
cdr3_nt: TGTGCCAGCAGCCAAGAGGGGGTCGGGGGGCTCTACCAAGAGACCCAGTACTTC
cdr3_aa: CASSQEGVGGLYQETQYF

clone_size: -
d_call: -
v_call: TRBV9
j_call: TRBJ2-7
cdr3_nt: TGTGCCAGCAGCGTCGCCTACGGCGGCTCCTACGAGCAGTACTTC
cdr3_aa: CASSVAYGGSYEQYF

clone_size: -
d_call: -
v_call: TRBV6-6
j_call: TRBJ2-1
cdr3_nt: TGTGCCAGCAGCCGCCTACAAGTCTCCTACAATGAGCAGTTCTTC
cdr3_aa: CASSRLQVSYNEQFF

clone_size: -
d_call: TRBD1
v_call: TRBV6-1
j_call: TRBJ2-3
cdr3_nt: TGTGCCAGCAGTGAAGCGCTGGGACAGGGGCTGGTAGATACGCAGTATTTT
cdr3_aa: CASSEALGQGLVDTQYF

clone_size: few
d_call: -
v_call: TRBV15
j_call: TRBJ1-4
cdr3_nt: TGTGCCACCAGCACAGAGGGCGCAACTAATGAAAAACTGTTTTTT
cdr3_aa: CATSTEGATNEKLFF

clone_size: -
d_call: -
v_call: TRBV5-3
j_call: TRBJ2-5
cdr3_nt: TGTGCCAGAAGTCAGGTCTGCTGGGAGACCCAGTACTTC
cdr3_aa: CARSQVCWETQYF

clone_size: few
d_call: -
v_call: TRBV6-1
j_call: TRBJ2-3
cdr3_nt: TGTGCCAGCAGTACCTTCGGCACAGATACGCAGTATTTT
cdr3_aa: CASSTFGTDTQYF

clone_size: -
d_call: -
v_call: TRBV5-4
j_call: TRBJ2-3
cdr3_nt: TGTGCCAGCAGCTTGGATAGTCGGGGGAGCACAGATACGCAGTATTTT
cdr3_aa: CASSLDSRGSTDTQYF

clone_size: -
d_call: -
v_call: TRBV19
j_call: TRBJ1-1
cdr3_nt: TGTGCCAGTAGAATTGGAGGGAACACTGAAGCTTTCTTT
cdr3_aa: CASRIGGNTEAFF

clone_size: -
d_call: -
v_call: TRBV7-9
j_call: TRBJ1-3
cdr3_nt: TGTGCCAGCAGCCCCCCGGGGAGCTCTGGAAACACCATATATTTT
cdr3_aa: CASSPPGSSGNTIYF

clone_size: -
d_call: -
v_call: TRBV18
j_call: TRBJ1-2
cdr3_nt: TGTGCCAGCTCGCAAGGACATAACTATGGCTACACCTTC
cdr3_aa: CASSQGHNYGYTF

clone_size: -
d_call: -
v_call: TRBV28
j_call: TRBJ2-3
cdr3_nt: TGTGCCAGCAGTTTTCAAGGGGCCCCAGATACGCAGTATTTT
cdr3_aa: CASSFQGAPDTQYF

clone_size: -
d_call: -
v_call: TRBV10-3
j_call: TRBJ1-4
cdr3_nt: TGTGCCATCAGTGACCCCAGGGTAGTTGAAAAACTGTTTTTT
cdr3_aa: CAISDPRVVEKLFF